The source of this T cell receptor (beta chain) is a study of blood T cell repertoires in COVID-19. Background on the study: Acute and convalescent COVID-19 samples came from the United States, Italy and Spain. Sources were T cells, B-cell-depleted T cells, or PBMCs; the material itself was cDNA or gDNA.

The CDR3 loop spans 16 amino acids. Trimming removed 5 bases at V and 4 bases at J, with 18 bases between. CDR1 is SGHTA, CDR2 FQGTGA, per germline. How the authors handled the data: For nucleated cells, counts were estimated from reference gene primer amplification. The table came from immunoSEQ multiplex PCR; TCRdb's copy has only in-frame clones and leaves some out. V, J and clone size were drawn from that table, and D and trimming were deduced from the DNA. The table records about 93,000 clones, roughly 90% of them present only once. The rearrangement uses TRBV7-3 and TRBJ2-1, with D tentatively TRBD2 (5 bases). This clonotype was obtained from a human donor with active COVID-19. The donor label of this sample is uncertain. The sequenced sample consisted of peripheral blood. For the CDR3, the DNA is TGTGCCAGCAGCCCGGCGGCCGGGAAGGGATACAATGAGCAGTTCTTC. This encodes CASSPAAGKGYNEQFF.